These T cell receptor beta chains were read from a single sample in a study of blood T cell repertoires in COVID-19. The method was immunoSEQ multiplex PCR; TCRdb's version includes in-frame clones alone and lacks a portion of them. Among about 480,000 clones, around 89% were seen once, and the ten largest hold approximately 1.8%. The sample consisted of PBMCs or T cells enriched from blood (not recorded which). These receptor sequences come from a woman aged 40 to 50 who had recovered from COVID-19. Both conserved end residues are part of each CDR3. The order of the fields is D gene, V gene, J gene, clone size, CDR3 DNA, CDR3 protein. D genes are given only for firm matches. A clone size is listed for some rows: how often the clone was seen (once, few, many), or a class if it is expanded.

D gene: -
V gene: TRBV14
J gene: TRBJ2-1
clone size: -
CDR3 DNA: TGTGCCAGCAGCCAAGGCATTAGCTCCTACAATGAGCAGTTCTTC
CDR3 protein: CASSQGISSYNEQFF

D gene: TRBD1
V gene: TRBV2
J gene: TRBJ2-6
clone size: -
CDR3 DNA: TGTGCCAGCGGCAGGGGGTTCTCTGGGGCCAACGTCCTGACTTTC
CDR3 protein: CASGRGFSGANVLTF

D gene: -
V gene: TRBV7-9
J gene: TRBJ1-2
clone size: few
CDR3 DNA: TGTGCCAGCAGCTCCCGGGAACAGGGAAAGGGCTACACCTTC
CDR3 protein: CASSSREQGKGYTF

D gene: TRBD1
V gene: TRBV24-1
J gene: TRBJ1-2
clone size: few
CDR3 DNA: TGTGCCACCAGTGACCCTGACAGGGTTCGTGGCTACACCTTC
CDR3 protein: CATSDPDRVRGYTF

D gene: -
V gene: TRBV6-5
J gene: TRBJ1-2
clone size: -
CDR3 DNA: TGTGCCAGCAGTTACTCGCCATTTGGGGGGACCTATGGCTACACCTTC
CDR3 protein: CASSYSPFGGTYGYTF

D gene: -
V gene: TRBV25-1
J gene: TRBJ2-7
clone size: -
CDR3 DNA: TGTGCCAGCAGTGAAGCGAGCTCCTACGAGCAGTACTTC
CDR3 protein: CASSEASSYEQYF

D gene: -
V gene: TRBV19
J gene: TRBJ2-7
clone size: -
CDR3 DNA: TGTGCCAGTAGTATAGCGGGACCGGGGGTCGAGCAGTACTTC
CDR3 protein: CASSIAGPGVEQYF

D gene: -
V gene: TRBV20-1
J gene: TRBJ1-2
clone size: -
CDR3 DNA: TGCAGTGGAACAGCTAACTATGGCTACACCTTC
CDR3 protein: CSGTANYGYTF

D gene: -
V gene: TRBV5-1
J gene: TRBJ1-1
clone size: -
CDR3 DNA: TGCGCCAGCAGGCGGCAAAGGGAAGCTTTCTTT
CDR3 protein: CASRRQREAFF

D gene: TRBD1
V gene: TRBV5-4
J gene: TRBJ1-1
clone size: few
CDR3 DNA: TGTGCCAGCAGCCCGGACAGGATTAACACTGAAGCTTTCTTT
CDR3 protein: CASSPDRINTEAFF

D gene: TRBD2
V gene: TRBV5-3
J gene: TRBJ2-4
clone size: -
CDR3 DNA: TGTGCCAGAAGCTTAAGGTGGGAGACCGGGGGGAACATTCAGTACTTC
CDR3 protein: CARSLRWETGGNIQYF

D gene: -
V gene: TRBV23-1
J gene: TRBJ1-1
clone size: -
CDR3 DNA: TGCGCCAGCACCCAGGGGCTTGCTGAAGCTTTCTTT
CDR3 protein: CASTQGLAEAFF

D gene: TRBD1
V gene: TRBV24-1
J gene: TRBJ2-7
clone size: -
CDR3 DNA: TGTGCCACCACCCTTCGGGACAGGGCTGGGGAGCAGTACTTC
CDR3 protein: CATTLRDRAGEQYF

D gene: -
V gene: TRBV11-2
J gene: TRBJ2-7
clone size: -
CDR3 DNA: TGTGCCAGCAGAAAACAACAGCGGACGGCGGACGAGCAGTACTTC
CDR3 protein: CASRKQQRTADEQYF

D gene: TRBD1
V gene: TRBV12-3/TRBV12-4
J gene: TRBJ1-2
clone size: -
CDR3 DNA: TGTGCCAGCAGTTTGGACAGGGGAGTCGACACCTTC
CDR3 protein: CASSLDRGVDTF

D gene: TRBD1
V gene: TRBV6-5
J gene: TRBJ2-4
clone size: -
CDR3 DNA: TGTGCCAGCAGACGGGACAGGGCAGCCAAAAACATTCAGTACTTC
CDR3 protein: CASRRDRAAKNIQYF

D gene: -
V gene: TRBV9
J gene: TRBJ2-2
clone size: -
CDR3 DNA: TGTGCCAGCAGCGCCTTCGGCGGGGAGCTGTTTTTT
CDR3 protein: CASSAFGGELFF

D gene: -
V gene: TRBV5-8
J gene: TRBJ1-5
clone size: -
CDR3 DNA: TGTGCCAGCAGCTTGGGGGGCCCCAATCAGCCCCAGCATTTT
CDR3 protein: CASSLGGPNQPQHF

D gene: TRBD1
V gene: TRBV7-9
J gene: TRBJ1-1
clone size: -
CDR3 DNA: TGTGCCAGCAGCCCGACAGGGGATAGAGGAGCTTTCTTT
CDR3 protein: CASSPTGDRGAFF

D gene: TRBD2
V gene: TRBV5-1
J gene: TRBJ2-5
clone size: -
CDR3 DNA: TGCGCCAGCAGCTTGGGGGGACTAGCGTTTGGGTGGGAGACCCAGTACTTC
CDR3 protein: CASSLGGLAFGWETQYF

D gene: -
V gene: TRBV19
J gene: TRBJ1-2
clone size: -
CDR3 DNA: TGTGCCAGTAGAAGGGACACCGACTATGGCTACACCTTC
CDR3 protein: CASRRDTDYGYTF

D gene: TRBD1
V gene: TRBV30
J gene: TRBJ1-5
clone size: -
CDR3 DNA: TGTGCCTGGTCGACAGGGATAGGGCAGCCCCAGCATTTT
CDR3 protein: CAWSTGIGQPQHF

D gene: -
V gene: TRBV7-9
J gene: TRBJ2-7
clone size: -
CDR3 DNA: TGTGCCAGCGACAAGGGACTTCGCTACGAGCAGTACTTC
CDR3 protein: CASDKGLRYEQYF

D gene: -
V gene: TRBV6-6
J gene: TRBJ1-1
clone size: -
CDR3 DNA: TGTGCCAGCAGTTACTCGACAGGTTATGAAGCTTTCTTT
CDR3 protein: CASSYSTGYEAFF

D gene: -
V gene: TRBV5-1
J gene: TRBJ2-2
clone size: many
CDR3 DNA: TGCGCCAGCAGCTTGGGAGCTCGAGGGTTTAACACCGGGGAGCTGTTTTTT
CDR3 protein: CASSLGARGFNTGELFF

D gene: TRBD1
V gene: TRBV7-8
J gene: TRBJ1-1
clone size: -
CDR3 DNA: TGTGCCAGCAGCTTAGGTTCTGGGACAGGGAGCACTGAAGCTTTCTTT
CDR3 protein: CASSLGSGTGSTEAFF

D gene: TRBD1
V gene: TRBV6-5
J gene: TRBJ2-7
clone size: few
CDR3 DNA: TGTGCCAGCAGCTGGGGACAGGGAAGAACCTACGAGCAGTACTTC
CDR3 protein: CASSWGQGRTYEQYF

D gene: TRBD2
V gene: TRBV9
J gene: TRBJ2-1
clone size: -
CDR3 DNA: TGTGCCAGCAGCGCCTGGACTAGCGGGAGGAGTGGCTCCTACAATGAGCAGTTCTTC
CDR3 protein: CASSAWTSGRSGSYNEQFF

D gene: TRBD2
V gene: TRBV6-6
J gene: TRBJ2-7
clone size: -
CDR3 DNA: TGTGCCAGCAGAACCGCGGGAGCAGGGTACGAGCAGTACTTC
CDR3 protein: CASRTAGAGYEQYF

D gene: -
V gene: TRBV3-1/TRBV3-2
J gene: TRBJ2-4
clone size: -
CDR3 DNA: TGTGCCAGCAGCCAAGATCTTACTAAAGCCAAAAACATTCAGTACTTC
CDR3 protein: CASSQDLTKAKNIQYF

D gene: -
V gene: TRBV25-1
J gene: TRBJ1-2
clone size: -
CDR3 DNA: TGTGCCAGCAGTGACCAGAGCGGGAATGGCTACACCTTC
CDR3 protein: CASSDQSGNGYTF

D gene: TRBD2
V gene: TRBV4-3
J gene: TRBJ2-1
clone size: -
CDR3 DNA: TGCGCCAGCAGCCATCGGACTAGCGGCTACAATGAGCAGTTCTTC
CDR3 protein: CASSHRTSGYNEQFF

D gene: -
V gene: TRBV4-3
J gene: TRBJ1-2
clone size: -
CDR3 DNA: TGCGCCAGCAGCCAAGATTTAATGGGGCGCTCTAACTATGGCTACACCTTC
CDR3 protein: CASSQDLMGRSNYGYTF

D gene: TRBD1
V gene: TRBV30
J gene: TRBJ1-5
clone size: -
CDR3 DNA: TGTGCCTGGACCCGGACAGGGACAAATCAGCCCCAGCATTTT
CDR3 protein: CAWTRTGTNQPQHF

D gene: -
V gene: TRBV5-1
J gene: TRBJ2-1
clone size: -
CDR3 DNA: TGCGCCAGCAGCTTGGGAGGTCTCGACGAGCAGTTCTTC
CDR3 protein: CASSLGGLDEQFF

D gene: TRBD1
V gene: TRBV5-5
J gene: TRBJ1-2
clone size: once
CDR3 DNA: TGTGCCAGCAGCCCCGAGACAGGGCGGGCCCTCTATGGCTACACCTTC
CDR3 protein: CASSPETGRALYGYTF

D gene: TRBD1
V gene: TRBV25-1
J gene: TRBJ1-2
clone size: -
CDR3 DNA: TGTGCCAGCAGTGGGGACAGGAGGGGAGGCTACACCTTC
CDR3 protein: CASSGDRRGGYTF

D gene: -
V gene: TRBV18
J gene: TRBJ2-3
clone size: -
CDR3 DNA: TGTGCCAGCTCACCATTATTTTATTTAGATACGCAGTATTTT
CDR3 protein: CASSPLFYLDTQYF

D gene: -
V gene: TRBV9
J gene: TRBJ1-1
clone size: -
CDR3 DNA: TGTGCCAGCAGCGTCAGGGTTGACGGTGAAGCTTTCTTT
CDR3 protein: CASSVRVDGEAFF

D gene: TRBD1
V gene: TRBV14
J gene: TRBJ2-7
clone size: -
CDR3 DNA: TGTGCCAGCAGCCCCGGGACAGGGGGCTTCAGGGAGCAGTACTTC
CDR3 protein: CASSPGTGGFREQYF

D gene: -
V gene: TRBV4-2
J gene: TRBJ1-1
clone size: -
CDR3 DNA: TGTGCCAGCAGCCCCCCGGGGGGGGACACTGAAGCTTTCTTT
CDR3 protein: CASSPPGGDTEAFF

D gene: TRBD1
V gene: TRBV5-1
J gene: TRBJ1-1
clone size: -
CDR3 DNA: TGCGCCAGCAGCTTGAGGCAGGGGGACACTGAAGCTTTCTTT
CDR3 protein: CASSLRQGDTEAFF

D gene: TRBD2
V gene: TRBV11-3
J gene: TRBJ2-1
clone size: -
CDR3 DNA: TGTGCCAGCGCCCCTTTATTTCGAGCGGGAGGAAATGAGCAGTTCTTC
CDR3 protein: CASAPLFRAGGNEQFF

D gene: TRBD1
V gene: TRBV3-1/TRBV3-2
J gene: TRBJ1-6
clone size: -
CDR3 DNA: TGTGCCAGCAGCCACGTATCGGGACAGCTTAATTCACCCCTCCACTTT
CDR3 protein: CASSHVSGQLNSPLHF

D gene: TRBD2
V gene: TRBV27
J gene: TRBJ2-7
clone size: -
CDR3 DNA: TGTGCCAGCAGTTTCCAACTAGCGGCCTACGAGCAGTACTTC
CDR3 protein: CASSFQLAAYEQYF

D gene: -
V gene: TRBV7-9
J gene: TRBJ1-2
clone size: few
CDR3 DNA: TGTGCCAGCAGCCTCCAGGGGATATCTAACTATGGCTACACCTTC
CDR3 protein: CASSLQGISNYGYTF

D gene: -
V gene: TRBV7-8
J gene: TRBJ1-6
clone size: -
CDR3 DNA: TGTGCCAGCAGCTTAGACAGAGTTTATTCACCCCTCCACTTT
CDR3 protein: CASSLDRVYSPLHF

D gene: -
V gene: TRBV2
J gene: TRBJ1-2
clone size: few
CDR3 DNA: TGTGCCAGCAGTGAAGAGGACCTCAATGGAGGTTCTCGGAGGGGCTACACCTTC
CDR3 protein: CASSEEDLNGGSRRGYTF